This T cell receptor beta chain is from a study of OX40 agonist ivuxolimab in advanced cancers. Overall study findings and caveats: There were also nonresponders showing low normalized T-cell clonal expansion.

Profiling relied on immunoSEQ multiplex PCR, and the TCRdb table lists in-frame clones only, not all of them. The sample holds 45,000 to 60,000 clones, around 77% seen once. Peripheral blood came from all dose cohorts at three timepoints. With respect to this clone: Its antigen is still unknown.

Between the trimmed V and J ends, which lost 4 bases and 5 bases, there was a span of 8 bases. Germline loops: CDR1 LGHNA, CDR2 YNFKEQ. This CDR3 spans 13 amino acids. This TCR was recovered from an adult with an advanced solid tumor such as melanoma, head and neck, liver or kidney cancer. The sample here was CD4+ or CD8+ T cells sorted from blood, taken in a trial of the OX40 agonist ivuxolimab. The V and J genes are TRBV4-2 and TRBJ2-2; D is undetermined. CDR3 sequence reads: CASSLPGTGELFF. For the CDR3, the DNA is TGTGCCAGCAGCCTCCCTGGAACCGGGGAGCTGTTTTTT.